These T cell receptor beta chains were read from a single sample in a study of identifying expanded T cells in peripheral blood. This table comes from immunoSEQ multiplex PCR, and its TCRdb copy is limited to in-frame clones, with some not included. The sample consists of more than 45,000 clones, around 81% of them appearing once. The specimen was blood. Every receptor here comes from a person between 18 and 75 years old in good health. Both conserved end residues are part of each CDR3. A D gene is named only where the DNA matches it firmly. Only part of the rows carry a size: once, few, many, or a class if the clone is expanded.

NA	NA	TRBV27	TRBJ2-7	TGTGCCAGCAGTTTATCCGCAGGGAGTTACGAGCAGTACTTC	CASSLSAGSYEQYF
NA	NA	TRBV11-2	TRBJ1-5	TGTGCCAGCAGCTTTCCGAGCGGCTATCAGCCCCAGCATTTT	CASSFPSGYQPQHF
NA	NA	TRBV7-9	TRBJ2-5	TGTGCCAGCAGCCTCCGGGGCCAGGGAGAGACCCAGTACTTC	CASSLRGQGETQYF
TRBD1	NA	TRBV28	TRBJ2-3	TGTGCCAGCAGTTTATTGGGACAGAACACAGATACGCAGTATTTT	CASSLLGQNTDTQYF
NA	NA	TRBV19	TRBJ2-2	TGTGCCAGTAGTATCGGAGGGGGTTACACCGGGGAGCTGTTTTTT	CASSIGGGYTGELFF
NA	NA	TRBV6-5	TRBJ1-1	TGTGCCAGCAGTTTGGACAGGAACACTGAAGCTTTCTTT	CASSLDRNTEAFF
NA	NA	TRBV5-8	TRBJ1-4	TGTGCCAGCAGCCCGGGAGTCACTAATGAAAAACTGTTTTTT	CASSPGVTNEKLFF
NA	NA	TRBV2	TRBJ2-2	TGTGCCAGCCGCGGGACAGACGGCACCGGGGAGCTGTTTTTT	CASRGTDGTGELFF
NA	NA	TRBV18	TRBJ1-1	TGTGCCAGCTCACCGCCCGGGGCGGCTGGGACTGAAGCTTTCTTT	CASSPPGAAGTEAFF
NA	NA	TRBV18	TRBJ2-7	TGTGCCAGCTCACCCCAAGACGGAGCCTACGAGCAGTACTTC	CASSPQDGAYEQYF
TRBD1	NA	TRBV7-2	TRBJ2-1	TGTGCCAGCAGCTTAAGATGGGACAGGGTATACAATGAGCAGTTCTTC	CASSLRWDRVYNEQFF
NA	NA	TRBV18	TRBJ2-5	TGTGCCAGCTCACCATCCGGCGCTATCGAGACCCAGTACTTC	CASSPSGAIETQYF
NA	NA	TRBV15	TRBJ2-1	TGTGCCACCAGCAGAGATATAAAGGGAGAGCAGTTCTTC	CATSRDIKGEQFF
TRBD1	NA	TRBV5-1	TRBJ2-3	TGCGCCAGCAGCTTGGAGCCAGGGGGCGCCCGGACTAGCACAGATACGCAGTATTTT	CASSLEPGGARTSTDTQYF
NA	NA	TRBV4-3	TRBJ2-5	TGCGCCAGCAGCCAAGAAAACCTCCGAGGGGGAGAGACCCAGTACTTC	CASSQENLRGGETQYF
NA	NA	TRBV7-2	TRBJ1-3	TGTGCCAGCAGCGAGGGGTCCCGAAACACCATATATTTT	CASSEGSRNTIYF
TRBD2	NA	TRBV11-3	TRBJ2-1	TGTGCCAGCAGCTTAGATACCTTACTAGCGGGATTCCCCCGGGAGCAGTTCTTC	CASSLDTLLAGFPREQFF
NA	once	TRBV27	TRBJ1-5	TGTGCCAGCAGTTTTTCTAGTAGCAATCAGCCCCAGCATTTT	CASSFSSSNQPQHF
TRBD1	once	TRBV19	TRBJ2-7	TGTGCCAGTAGTCCGCGGACAGGGGGCTCCTACGAGCAGTACTTC	CASSPRTGGSYEQYF
TRBD1	few	TRBV2	TRBJ1-2	TGTGCCAGCAGTGAAAGCAGGGGGCATGGCTACACCTTC	CASSESRGHGYTF
TRBD1	NA	TRBV4-3	TRBJ1-1	TGCGCCAGCAGCCAAGTAAGGAGGGGGCAAGCTTTCTTT	CASSQVRRGQAFF
NA	NA	TRBV18	TRBJ2-5	TGTGCCAGCTCACCCGGCCAACAAGAGACCCAGTACTTC	CASSPGQQETQYF
NA	NA	TRBV6-6	TRBJ2-2	TGTGCCAGCAGTGGGGGAAAATTTAGCACCGGGGAGCTGTTTTTT	CASSGGKFSTGELFF
TRBD2	NA	TRBV6-5	TRBJ2-1	TGTGCCAGCAGTCTCGGACTAGTAAGCGAGCAGTTCTTC	CASSLGLVSEQFF
TRBD2	NA	TRBV4-3	TRBJ2-1	TGCGCCAGCAGCCAAGTCACGACGGGACTAGCGGGACCCTACAATGAGCAGTTCTTC	CASSQVTTGLAGPYNEQFF
NA	NA	TRBV30	TRBJ1-2	TGTGCCTGGAGTGTGAGTCAGGGTCCTAAATTCTATGGCTACACCTTC	CAWSVSQGPKFYGYTF
NA	NA	TRBV10-2	TRBJ1-1	TGCGCCAGCAGCGACGGTCTCGGAGAAGCTTTCTTT	CASSDGLGEAFF
NA	few	TRBV6-1	TRBJ1-2	TGTGCCAGCAGTGAAGGGGAGGGGGTTTACTATGGCTACACCTTC	CASSEGEGVYYGYTF
TRBD1	few	TRBV5-6	TRBJ2-2	TGTGCCAGCAGCTTGGCTAGGGACAGGGGATTTTCCGACACCGGGGAGCTGTTTTTT	CASSLARDRGFSDTGELFF
TRBD1	NA	TRBV4-2	TRBJ1-1	TGTGCCAGCAGCGACAGGGAGAACACTGAAGCTTTCTTT	CASSDRENTEAFF
NA	NA	TRBV18	TRBJ2-1	TGTGCCAGCTCACCTTTAGGGGACTACAATGAGCAGTTCTTC	CASSPLGDYNEQFF
NA	NA	TRBV19	TRBJ2-2	TGTGCCAGTAGTATAGGTCCGGGCAGACCGAACACCGGGGAGCTGTTTTTT	CASSIGPGRPNTGELFF
NA	NA	TRBV7-8	TRBJ2-7	TGTGCCAGCAGCTTAGCCGGAGGCTACGAGCAGTACTTC	CASSLAGGYEQYF
NA	NA	TRBV7-9	TRBJ2-1	TGTGCCAGCAGCCCGTGGGAAACAAGGGTGGGTGAGCAGTTCTTC	CASSPWETRVGEQFF
NA	few	TRBV2	TRBJ2-5	TGTGCCAGCAGGTCTGCTACGGAACCAAAGGAGACCCAGTACTTC	CASRSATEPKETQYF
NA	NA	TRBV18	TRBJ1-1	TGTGCCAGCTCGCGAGGGGAAGGCATGAACACTGAAGCTTTCTTT	CASSRGEGMNTEAFF
NA	NA	TRBV11-2	TRBJ1-2	TGTGCCAGCAGCTTAGGACAGGCCTATGGCTACACCTTC	CASSLGQAYGYTF
NA	NA	TRBV7-9	TRBJ2-2	TGTGCCAGCAGCTTAGGAGGCGGGTCAAGGGGGGAGCTGTTTTTT	CASSLGGGSRGELFF
NA	few	TRBV2	TRBJ2-3	TGTGCCAGCATACTGGGGGCTGCAGGGGCAGATACGCAGTATTTT	CASILGAAGADTQYF
TRBD2	NA	TRBV15	TRBJ2-7	TGTGCCACCAGCAGAGATCGGACTGGGGGGGACGAGCAGTACTTC	CATSRDRTGGDEQYF
TRBD2	NA	TRBV5-1	TRBJ2-3	TGCGCCAGCAGCTTAGCGGGGGGCACAGATACGCAGTATTTT	CASSLAGGTDTQYF
NA	NA	TRBV5-6	TRBJ1-2	TGTGCCAGCAGCTTCCAGGGAAGAGGTGGCTACACCTTC	CASSFQGRGGYTF